This TCR beta chain derives from a study of Tregs in tolerant kidney transplant recipients. General study results and limits: Findings come from small patient numbers and require larger validation.

The nonmyeloablative bone marrow transplants came from related graft donors, with transient mixed chimerism. This table comes from immunoSEQ multiplex PCR, and its TCRdb copy is limited to in-frame clones, with some not included. The sample has approximately 24,000 clones, and its top ten clones hold 3.5% to 4.5%. Remarks on this clone: Its antigen remains unidentified.

The specimen was CD4+ T cells from blood (PBMCs), collected 6 months after the transplant. The receptor was isolated from a human patient who received a combined kidney and bone marrow transplant. The graft donor may have contributed some T cells.

CDR3 DNA, as far as it was read: TGTGCCAGTAGTCCCGTTGGACGGGGGGGGACTGAA. This gives the protein CASSPVGRGGTE. The CDR3 as a whole reads CASSPVGRGGTEAFF. The J gene is TRBJ1-1, the V gene TRBV19; TRBD1 might be the D (5 bases). The CDR3 end is not reached by the read, which stops 3 residues before it; the germline J gene fills it in. This CDR3 is built from 15 residues. V was cut by 5 bases and J by 5 bases, with 18 bases left in between. Looked up from germline, CDR1 is LNHDA and CDR2 is SQIVND (reference sequence).